This T cell receptor (beta chain) stems from a study of blood T cells in healthy people across ages. Study conclusions and caveats: Samples with more naive T cells showed higher observed beta diversity.

Primers used in a second PCR of about 7 to 11 cycles were a sample-barcoded 5' primer and a J-beta primer mix. Each cDNA molecule received a tag from a template-switch adaptor that had 12 random nucleotides. TCRdb independently ran MiXCR on the 5' RACE reads; one entry per CDR3 protein. The sample shows roughly 1,800,000 distinct CDR3 sequences, 40% to 55% of them seen only once. Germline loops: CDR1 SEHNR, CDR2 FQNEAQ (reference sequence). The CDR3 extends over 18 amino acids. V shed 5 bases, J shed 0 bases, and the junction held 12 bases outside the gene matches. A word on this clonotype: Antigen specificity is unknown.

Investigators took around 10 milliliters of peripheral blood from every donor. Every sample yielded at least 7 million isolated PBMCs. The chain carries TRBV7-9 and TRBJ2-4; 8 bases agree with TRBD1. The sequence was collected from a woman between 40 and 55 years old in good health. The sequencing sample was made of blood. The CDR3 DNA is TGTGCCAGCAGCGGAGGACAGGGCGCGGGACTAGCCAAAAACATTCAGTACTTC. As protein: CASSGGQGAGLAKNIQYF.